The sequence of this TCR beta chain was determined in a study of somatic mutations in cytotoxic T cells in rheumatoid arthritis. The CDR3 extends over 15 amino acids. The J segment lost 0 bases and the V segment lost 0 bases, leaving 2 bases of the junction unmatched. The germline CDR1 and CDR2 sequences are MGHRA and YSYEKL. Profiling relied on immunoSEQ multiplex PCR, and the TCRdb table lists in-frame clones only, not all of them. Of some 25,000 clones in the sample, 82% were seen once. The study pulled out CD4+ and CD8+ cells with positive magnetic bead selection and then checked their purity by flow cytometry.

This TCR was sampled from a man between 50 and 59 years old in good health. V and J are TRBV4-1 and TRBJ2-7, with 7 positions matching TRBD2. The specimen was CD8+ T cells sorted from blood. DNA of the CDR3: TGCGCCAGCAGCCAAGAAGCGGGACTCTCCTACGAGCAGTACTTC. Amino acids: CASSQEAGLSYEQYF.